These 29 T cell receptor beta chains were all obtained from the same sample, sequenced in a study of radiation and T cells in renal cell carcinoma. Sequencing used immunoSEQ multiplex PCR; TCRdb keeps in-frame clones, though not all of them. The table has 100,000 to 150,000 clones, around 81% seen once. The time point denotes: blood 2 weeks post-SBRT. The treatment denotes: 15 Gy SBRT to primary tumor, nephrectomy 4 weeks later. The sequences come from blood, collected from a patient whose treatment included radiotherapy and nephrectomy. These receptors were collected from a man in his forties or fifties with renal cell carcinoma.

The chain has TRBV18 and TRBJ2-3, with D maybe TRBD1 (5 bases). With 6 bases removed from V and 2 bases from J, the gap between germline ends came to 12 bases. The CDR3 length is 14 residues. Germline values: CDR1 KGHSH, CDR2 LQKENI. Written as DNA, the CDR3 is TGTGCCAGCTCGTACGCAGGGTTCACAGATACGCAGTATTTT. It is translated as CASSYAGFTDTQYF.

This clone was counted only a few times. The chain couples TRBV18 to TRBJ1-2; D call uncertain. The CDR3 consists of 11 residues. V lost 3 bases, J lost 6 bases, and 5 bases lay in between. Germline CDR1 reads KGHSH; CDR2 reads LQKENI. CDR3 residues: CASSPRDGYTF. The CDR3 region has the DNA TGTGCCAGCTCACCTAGGGATGGCTACACCTTC. Looking up the rest from reference TRBV18 and TRBJ1-2 gives the full variable domain: NAGVMQNPRHLVRRRGQEARLRCSPMKGHSHVYWYRQLPEEGLKFMVYLQKENIIDESGMPKERFSAEFPKEGPSILRIQQVVRGDSAAYFCASSPRDGYTFGSGTRLTVV.

This sequence joins TRBV6-5 and TRBJ2-5, with 8 bases that match TRBD1. The CDR3 is 11 amino acids. Germline-derived CDR1 and CDR2 are MNHEY and SVGAGI. CDR3 nucleotide sequence: TGTGCTTCAGGGGGCGGGGAGACCCAGTACTTC. It specifies CASGGGETQYF.

The rearrangement joins TRBV2 to TRBJ2-1; no clear D gene. Per germline, CDR1 SNHLY and CDR2 FYNNEI. The length of the CDR3 is 15 residues. Trimming cost V 2 bases and J 0 bases, with 8 bases left between them. The CDR3 DNA sequence: TGTGCCAGCAGTGAATGGCGAAGCTCCTACAATGAGCAGTTCTTC. It specifies CASSEWRSSYNEQFF. The whole variable domain, filled in from reference TRBV2 and TRBJ2-1, reads EPEVTQTPSHQVTQMGQEVILRCVPISNHLYFYWYRQILGQKVEFLVSFYNNEISEKSEIFDDQFSVERPDGSNFTLKIRSTKLEDSAMYFCASSEWRSSYNEQFFGPGTRLTVL.

The chain carries TRBV4-3 and TRBJ1-3; no firm D call. The germline V gene encodes CDR1 LGHNA and CDR2 YSLEER. V was shortened by 1 base and J by 2 bases, with 9 bases between the two germline ends. CDR3 length: 15 amino acids. The CDR3 DNA sequence: TGCGCCAGCAGCCAAGCTAATGTTCCTGGAAACACCATATATTTT. This codes for CASSQANVPGNTIYF.

The chain couples TRBV7-9 to TRBJ2-5; no definite D call. The length of the CDR3 is 13 residues. Between the trimmed V and J ends, which lost 1 base and 3 bases, there was a span of 6 bases. Per the germline V gene, CDR1 is SEHNR and CDR2 is FQNEAQ (reference sequence). CDR3 sequence: CASSLGAEETQYF. The CDR3 DNA sequence: TGTGCCAGCAGCTTAGGGGCAGAAGAGACCCAGTACTTC.

The chain recombines TRBV2 with TRBJ2-5, with TRBD1 matching 8 bases. Germline V CDR1 and CDR2: SNHLY, FYNNEI. The CDR3 covers 15 residues. V was clipped by 5 bases and J by 5 bases; unmatched bases: 10. The CDR3 DNA reads TGTGCCAGCAGTCCGACACGGACAGGGCGGGAGACCCAGTACTTC. It translates to CASSPTRTGRETQYF.

This clone was counted a few times. The rearrangement links TRBV5-1 to TRBJ1-5; a weak D match, TRBD1 (6 bases). This CDR3 is 13 amino acids long. Germline-derived CDR1 and CDR2 are SGHRS and YFSETQ. V lost 1 base to trimming and J lost 7 bases, with 9 bases between them. CDR3 nucleotide sequence: TGCGCCAGCAGCTTGACAGGGCGGCAGCCCCAGCATTTT. Residues: CASSLTGRQPQHF.

V is TRBV7-4 and J is TRBJ1-3; TRBD1 is a possible D gene (6 bases). The ends were cut back, 5 bases at V and 2 bases at J, with 19 bases in the middle. Germline CDR1 is SGHVT and CDR2 is SQSDAQ. There are 17 residues in the CDR3. In nucleotides, the CDR3 is TGTGCCAGCAGCCAAATGTGGGGGCGGAGGGCTGGAAACACCATATATTTT. Its protein product is CASSQMWGRRAGNTIYF.

V is TRBV7-9 and J is TRBJ1-2; possibly TRBD1 for D (5 bases). This CDR3 comprises 13 residues. CDR1 SEHNR and CDR2 FQNEAQ come from the germline V gene (reference sequence). Trimming left V 5 bases short and J 4 bases short, with 11 bases between. In DNA form, the CDR3 reads TGTGCCAGCAGCATCCTCGGGGGCTATGGCTACACCTTC. It codes for CASSILGGYGYTF.

The CDR3: CASSTGREARIFF. In DNA form, the CDR3 reads TGTGCCAGCTCCACCGGGAGGGAGGCCCGAATTTTCTTT. The chain recombines TRBV18 with TRBJ1-1; D call uncertain. Trimming removed 6 bases from V and 13 bases from J, with 21 bases in between. Germline V gives CDR1 KGHSH, CDR2 LQKENI. The length of the CDR3 is 13 residues.

The CDR3 sequence: CSVGGLTEAFF. The CDR3 DNA reads as TGCAGCGTCGGGGGTTTGACTGAAGCTTTCTTT. The chain links TRBV29-1 to TRBJ1-1; TRBD1 might be the D (5 bases). In germline, CDR1 is SQVTM, CDR2 ANQGSEA. Trimming removed 6 bases at V and 5 bases at J, with 10 bases between. The CDR3 runs to 11 residues.

This rearrangement joins TRBV5-6 to TRBJ2-5; TRBD1 matches 10 bases. The CDR3 spans 15 residues. Per germline, CDR1 SGHDT and CDR2 YYEEEE. Losses at the gene ends were 2 bases for V and 3 bases for J; bases not matched to a gene: 4. The CDR3 DNA reads as TGTGCCAGCAGCTTCACCGGGACAGGGGAAGAGACCCAGTACTTC. It is translated as CASSFTGTGEETQYF.

The J gene is TRBJ2-5, the V gene TRBV15; a weak D match, TRBD2 (5 bases). CDR3 length: 17 amino acids. The germline V gene encodes CDR1 LNHNV and CDR2 YYDKDF (reference sequence). V dropped 0 bases and J dropped 0 bases, with 14 bases sitting between them. For the CDR3, the DNA is TGTGCCACCAGCAGAGATCCGGGGTCCCCGTACCAAGAGACCCAGTACTTC. Amino acid sequence: CATSRDPGSPYQETQYF.

The rearrangement uses TRBV19 and TRBJ1-3; 7 bases fit TRBD1. The length of the CDR3 is 14 residues. Germline lookup yields CDR1 LNHDA and CDR2 SQIVND (reference sequence). V was pared by 7 bases and J by 2 bases, with 5 bases of the junction left unmatched. The chain's CDR3 is CASTNRGTGNTIYF. CDR3 sequence (DNA): TGTGCCAGTACTAACAGGGGAACTGGAAACACCATATATTTT.

The chain uses TRBV6-1 and TRBJ2-7; TRBD2 agrees at 12 bases. The V gene end was trimmed by 2 bases and the J gene end by 7 bases; junction bases not matched to a gene: 3. This CDR3 is 14 amino acids long. In germline, CDR1 is MNHNS, CDR2 SASEGT. In DNA, the CDR3 is TGTGCCAGCAGTGAACTAGCGGGAGGGCAAGAGCAGTACTTC. Translating gives CASSELAGGQEQYF.

This clone has just a few counts. The chain combines TRBV9 with TRBJ2-5; D gene uncertain. The CDR3 runs 13 residues. V gave up 6 bases and J gave up 0 bases, with 9 bases separating them. Germline CDR1 SGDLS, CDR2 YYNGEE. This CDR3 is CASTAVDQETQYF. In DNA form, the CDR3 reads TGTGCCAGCACCGCAGTAGACCAAGAGACCCAGTACTTC.

The chain recombines TRBV7-6 with TRBJ2-3, with 8 positions matching TRBD1. The V gene's germline CDR1 is SGHVS and CDR2 FNYEAQ. With V trimmed by 4 bases and J by 11 bases, 17 bases remained unmatched. There are 16 residues in the CDR3. CDR3 nucleotide sequence: TGTGCCAGCAGCTGGACAGGGCTCCACCAACTAGTAAGGCAGTATTTT. It encodes CASSWTGLHQLVRQYF.

This chain links TRBV7-2 with TRBJ2-2, with a tentative D call TRBD2 (6 bases). Trimming removed 5 bases from V and 4 bases from J, with 17 bases in between. The CDR3 consists of 16 residues. CDR1 and CDR2 (germline): SGHTA, FQGNSA. The CDR3 is CASSPPGSGSTGELFF. CDR3 in DNA: TGTGCCAGCAGCCCTCCGGGTAGCGGCTCCACCGGGGAGCTGTTTTTT.

In this sample, this clone turned up once. CDR3 nucleotides: TGTGCCAGCACCATTGGTGGGCGTAACACTGAAGCTTTCTTT. It encodes CASTIGGRNTEAFF. This chain joins TRBV7-8 and TRBJ1-1; D call uncertain. The V end lost 7 bases, the J end lost 2 bases, and 14 bases lay between the germline ends. From germline, CDR1 is SGHVS and CDR2 FQNEAQ. The CDR3 loop spans 14 amino acids.

This chain connects TRBV2 to TRBJ2-7; no clear D. V shed 3 bases and J shed 4 bases, with 10 bases lying between them. Per the germline V gene, CDR1 is SNHLY and CDR2 is FYNNEI. CDR3 length: 13 amino acids. CDR3 amino acids: CASSENGPYEQYF. The CDR3 region has the DNA TGTGCCAGCAGTGAGAACGGACCATACGAGCAGTACTTC.

This rearrangement joins TRBV20-1 to TRBJ1-1; possibly TRBD1 for D (5 bases). This CDR3 is built from 11 residues. Germline V gives CDR1 DFQATT, CDR2 SNEGSKA (reference sequence). The V and J ends lost 3 bases and 4 bases respectively, with 6 bases between them. This CDR3 is CSASRATEAFF. CDR3 coding DNA: TGCAGTGCTAGCAGGGCCACTGAAGCTTTCTTT.

V is TRBV6-5 and J is TRBJ2-3; weak D call: TRBD1 (6 bases). Germline CDR1 and CDR2: MNHEY and SVGAGI. The ends were cut back, 10 bases at V and 2 bases at J, with 16 bases in the middle. The CDR3 length is 14 residues. CDR3 protein: CATAPRGFTDTQYF. CDR3 nucleotide sequence: TGTGCCACCGCCCCGAGGGGGTTCACAGATACGCAGTATTTT.

The chain combines TRBV7-6 with TRBJ1-2; TRBD1 is a possible D gene (5 bases). V dropped 5 bases and J dropped 4 bases, with 11 bases sitting between them. This CDR3 has 13 residues. In germline, CDR1 is SGHVS, CDR2 FNYEAQ. The CDR3 DNA is TGTGCCAGCAGCCCCCTAGACAGCTATGGCTACACCTTC. Residues: CASSPLDSYGYTF.

The rearrangement joins TRBV6-6 to TRBJ1-6; no firm D call. Between the trimmed V and J ends, which lost 0 bases and 9 bases, there was a span of 12 bases. CDR3 length: 15 amino acids. Germline CDR1 is MNHNY and CDR2 is SVGAGI (reference sequence). This chain's CDR3 is CASSYSEGMTSPLHF. The CDR3 coding sequence is TGTGCCAGCAGTTACTCGGAGGGTATGACTTCACCCCTCCACTTT.

This clone was seen a handful of times. V is TRBV4-2 and J is TRBJ2-5; D unresolved. V was shortened by 1 base and J by 4 bases, with 22 bases between the two germline ends. The CDR3 spans 18 residues. Germline V gives CDR1 LGHNA, CDR2 YNFKEQ. The chain's CDR3 is CASSQVQTRPANPETQYF. CDR3 bases: TGTGCCAGCAGCCAAGTACAAACCCGACCCGCAAACCCAGAGACCCAGTACTTC.

V is TRBV13 and J is TRBJ2-7, with 7 bases identical to TRBD2. Trimming cost V 3 bases and J 5 bases; bases outside gene matches: 19. Per germline, CDR1 PRHDT and CDR2 FYEKMQ (reference sequence). The CDR3 loop spans 18 amino acids. Here the CDR3 reads CASSLSSSPAGVLNEQYF. The CDR3 region has the DNA TGTGCCAGCAGCTTGAGCTCCTCTCCGGCGGGAGTCTTAAACGAGCAGTACTTC. Looking up the rest from reference TRBV13 and TRBJ2-7 gives the full variable domain: AAGVIQSPRHLIKEKRETATLKCYPIPRHDTVYWYQQGPGQDPQFLISFYEKMQSDKGSIPDRFSAQQFSDYHSELNMSSLELGDSALYFCASSLSSSPAGVLNEQYFGPGTRLTVT.

This clone was found a few times. The rearrangement joins TRBV10-3 to TRBJ1-1; 9 bases are a match to TRBD1. The CDR3 totals 14 residues. The V and J ends lost 6 bases and 2 bases, in that order; junction bases with no gene match: 4. CDR1 is ENHRY, CDR2 SYGVKD, per germline. The CDR3 DNA sequence: TGTGCCATCAGACCGACAGGGGGTAACACTGAAGCTTTCTTT. Its translation: CAIRPTGGNTEAFF.

The genes are TRBV5-5 and TRBJ1-4, with 7 nucleotides matching TRBD1. Germline values: CDR1 SGHKS, CDR2 YYEKEE (reference sequence). The CDR3 extends over 16 amino acids. V trimming: 4 bases; J trimming: 8 bases; junction bases outside the gene matches: 14. The CDR3 bases are TGTGCCAGCAGCCCCAGAGCACAGGGGCTAGACGAAAAACTGTTTTTT. Its protein is CASSPRAQGLDEKLFF.